The 24 T cell receptor beta chains listed next were all sequenced from one sample in a study of blood T cell repertoires in COVID-19. TCRdb's copy holds only in-frame clones and misses some; the assay was immunoSEQ multiplex PCR. The sample records roughly 260,000 clones, roughly three quarters being singletons. The specimen was peripheral blood. These receptors originate from a woman aged 40 to 55 with active or convalescent COVID-19.

V and J are TRBV13 and TRBJ1-1; D is ambiguous. Germline V gives CDR1 PRHDT, CDR2 FYEKMQ (reference sequence). This CDR3 is built from 12 residues. With 5 bases removed from V and 1 base from J, the gap between germline ends came to 5 bases. In nucleotides, the CDR3 is TGTGCCAGCAGCCGAGGGAACACTGAAGCTTTCTTT. This encodes CASSRGNTEAFF.

V gene TRBV5-6 combines with J gene TRBJ1-1, with D perhaps matching TRBD1 (6 bases). Germline values: CDR1 SGHDT, CDR2 YYEEEE. Trimming cost V 0 bases and J 7 bases, with 13 bases left between them. The CDR3 is 14 amino acids. The CDR3 nucleotides read TGTGCCAGCAGCTTGGAGGCAGGGGAAGGTGAAGCTTTCTTT. It encodes CASSLEAGEGEAFF.

The rearrangement links TRBV5-1 to TRBJ2-7; a possible D gene is TRBD1 (5 bases). The CDR3 runs 13 residues. Germline V gene data show CDR1 as SGHRS and CDR2 as YFSETQ. With 7 bases removed from V and 4 bases from J, the gap between germline ends came to 15 bases. CDR3 nucleotides: TGCGCCAGCGGCAAGGCAGGGCAGTACGAGCAGTACTTC. This gives the protein CASGKAGQYEQYF.

This chain links TRBV14 with TRBJ2-1; the D is unclear. The V gene lost 0 bases and the J gene lost 8 bases, with 8 bases spanning the gap. Per the germline V gene, CDR1 is SGHDN and CDR2 is FVKESK. CDR3 size: 13 residues. This CDR3 reads CASSQELSDEQFF. The CDR3 bases are TGTGCCAGCAGCCAAGAACTCTCGGATGAGCAGTTCTTC.

This chain uses TRBV27 with TRBJ1-2, with no clear D. In germline, CDR1 is MNHEY, CDR2 SMNVEV (reference sequence). Trimming cost V 2 bases and J 3 bases, with 10 bases left between them. This CDR3 contains 14 residues. CDR3 DNA sequence: TGTGCCAGCAGTTTAAGCCCCCGGGACTATGGCTACACCTTC. As protein: CASSLSPRDYGYTF.

This clone was recorded only once. The chain couples TRBV3-1 (or the pseudogene TRBV3-2) to TRBJ2-1; 10 bases align to TRBD2. Per germline, CDR1 LGHDT and CDR2 YNNKEL (reference sequence). CDR3 length: 17 amino acids. V lost 1 base to trimming and J lost 3 bases; unmatched junction nucleotides: 6. The CDR3 sequence is CASSQGSSGGHYNEQFF. The CDR3 nucleotides read TGTGCCAGCAGCCAAGGTTCTAGCGGGGGCCACTACAATGAGCAGTTCTTC.

The chain employs TRBV27 and TRBJ1-2, with a tentative D call TRBD1 (6 bases). Between the trimmed V and J ends, which lost 1 base and 3 bases, there was a span of 12 bases. Germline V gene data show CDR1 as MNHEY and CDR2 as SMNVEV (reference sequence). This CDR3 is 15 amino acids long. CDR3 nucleotides: TGTGCCAGCAGTTTATTTGGAGGGGGGGACTATGGCTACACCTTC. It yields the protein CASSLFGGGDYGYTF.

A few counts support this clone. The genes are TRBV30 and TRBJ1-1; the match to TRBD1 covers 8 bases. From germline, CDR1 is GTSNPN and CDR2 SVGIG (reference sequence). Trimming took 7 bases from V and 4 from J; bases not matched to a gene: 11. The CDR3 spans 14 residues. CDR3 in amino acids: CASNQGQGFTEAFF. The CDR3 DNA is TGTGCCTCGAACCAAGGACAGGGTTTCACTGAAGCTTTCTTT.

The rearrangement links TRBV5-1 to TRBJ2-7; 12 bases align to TRBD1. V was clipped by 4 bases and J by 5 bases; unmatched bases: 7. CDR3 length equals 15 residues. In germline, CDR1 is SGHRS, CDR2 YFSETQ. Here the CDR3 DNA reads TGCGCCAGCAGCCCGGGGACAGGGGGCTTTCACGAGCAGTACTTC. As protein: CASSPGTGGFHEQYF. The full variable domain, its missing parts supplied by reference TRBV5-1 and TRBJ2-7, is KAGVTQTPRYLIKTRGQQVTLSCSPISGHRSVSWYQQTPGQGLQFLFEYFSETQRNKGNFPGRFSGRQFSNSRSEMNVSTLELGDSALYLCASSPGTGGFHEQYFGPGTRLTVT.

This clone was seen at least ten times. The V and J genes are TRBV2 and TRBJ1-4, with 7 bases lining up with TRBD1. Germline V CDR1 and CDR2: SNHLY, FYNNEI. V gave up 6 bases and J gave up 8 bases; unmatched junction bases: 6. This CDR3 contains 13 residues. The CDR3 sequence is CASSGTEGEKLFF. The CDR3 DNA sequence: TGTGCCAGCAGCGGGACAGAAGGAGAAAAACTGTTTTTT.

The rearrangement uses TRBV27 and TRBJ2-1, with 13 bases aligning to TRBD2. V lost 4 bases and J lost 10; bases outside the gene matches: 7. The CDR3 contains 15 residues. Germline-derived CDR1 and CDR2 are MNHEY and SMNVEV (reference sequence). The CDR3 loop is CASSSLAGGPIEQFF. For the CDR3, the DNA is TGTGCCAGCAGTTCACTAGCGGGGGGGCCAATAGAGCAGTTCTTC.

This clone has only one observation. This chain joins TRBV29-1 and TRBJ2-2, with TRBD1 identical over 7 bases. The V gene end was trimmed by 8 bases and the J gene end by 4 bases; junction bases not matched to a gene: 16. This CDR3 is 16 amino acids long. Germline V gene sequence: CDR1 SQVTM, CDR2 ANQGSEA. CDR3 DNA: TGCAGCATAAAGACAGGGATTAGTGTGGGCACCGGGGAGCTGTTTTTT. Protein: CSIKTGISVGTGELFF.

Only a few counts were recorded for this clone. The CDR3 DNA reads TGTGCCAGCAGTGTCTCCAGGGGGACCACTGAAGCTTTCTTT. Translating gives CASSVSRGTTEAFF. The J gene is TRBJ1-1, the V gene TRBV2; 7 bases line up with TRBD1. This CDR3 spans 14 amino acids. The V segment lost 4 bases and the J segment 4 bases; nucleotides outside the gene matches: 6. Germline V gene lookup returns CDR1 SNHLY and CDR2 FYNNEI.

The V and J genes are TRBV5-8 and TRBJ2-3; 10 bases map to TRBD2. The CDR3 contains 14 residues. CDR1 and CDR2 (germline): SGHTS, YDEGEE. V dropped 4 bases and J dropped 3; count of bases not matched to a gene: 2. CDR3 bases: TGTGCCAGCAGCCGGACTAGCGGAACAGATACGCAGTATTTT. It codes for CASSRTSGTDTQYF.

V usage is TRBV6-6 and J usage is TRBJ1-5, with 11 bases identical to TRBD1. Germline CDR1 is MNHNY and CDR2 is SVGAGI (reference sequence). CDR3 length equals 20 residues. The ends lost 5 bases at V and 2 bases at J; junction bases unmatched: 17. DNA for the CDR3: TGTGCCAGCAGTCCCCCAGAAAGGACAGGGGGCGGAACGGGCAATCAGCCCCAGCATTTT. This encodes CASSPPERTGGGTGNQPQHF.

Only a few counts were recorded for this clone. This chain uses TRBV28 with TRBJ2-2; perhaps TRBD1 as D (5 bases). CDR3 size: 12 residues. Germline loops: CDR1 MDHEN, CDR2 SYDVKM. The V and J ends lost 5 bases and 5 bases respectively, with 6 bases between them. The chain's CDR3 is CASSQGTGELFF. The CDR3 region has the DNA TGTGCCAGCAGTCAGGGTACCGGGGAGCTGTTTTTT.

This chain uses TRBV5-8 with TRBJ1-5, with TRBD1 as a possible D gene (6 bases). Germline CDR1 and CDR2: SGHTS and YDEGEE. The V end was cut by 4 bases, the J end by 5 bases, with 7 bases between. This CDR3 has 12 amino acids. CDR3 in amino acids: CASSHRDQPQHF. The CDR3 DNA sequence: TGTGCCAGCAGCCACAGGGATCAGCCCCAGCATTTT.

This clone occurred a few times. DNA for the CDR3: TGTGCCAGTAGTATTATGGCAGGGGGCTTGAACACTGAAGCTTTCTTT. Protein sequence: CASSIMAGGLNTEAFF. The chain joins TRBV19 to TRBJ1-1; TRBD1 aligns across 8 bases. Losses at the gene ends were 3 bases for V and 0 bases for J; bases not matched to a gene: 6. The CDR3 runs to 16 residues. Looked up from germline, CDR1 is LNHDA and CDR2 is SQIVND (reference sequence).

The chain carries TRBV9 and TRBJ1-1; D possibly corresponds to TRBD1 (5 bases). V was trimmed by 0 bases and J by 4 bases, leaving 13 bases between them. CDR1 and CDR2 from the germline V gene are SGDLS and YYNGEE. The length of the CDR3 is 15 residues. CDR3 in amino acids: CASSVGTGGITEAFF. In nucleotides, the CDR3 is TGTGCCAGCAGCGTAGGAACAGGCGGGATCACTGAAGCTTTCTTT.

This clone was counted between two and nine times. This rearrangement joins TRBV3-1 (or the pseudogene TRBV3-2) to TRBJ2-1, with D tentatively TRBD2 (6 bases). Looked up from germline, CDR1 is LGHDT and CDR2 is YNNKEL (reference sequence). The CDR3 has 18 amino acids. The ends were cut back, 6 bases at V and 7 bases at J, with 28 bases in the middle. This chain's CDR3 is CASSPSDPAGYKGNEQFF. In DNA form, the CDR3 reads TGTGCCAGCAGTCCTAGCGACCCGGCAGGCTATAAGGGTAATGAGCAGTTCTTC.

The gene calls are TRBV4-2 and TRBJ1-4; D call uncertain. Germline CDR1 is LGHNA and CDR2 is YNFKEQ. The CDR3 runs to 17 residues. Trimming left V 0 bases short and J 3 bases short, with 14 bases between. CDR3 in amino acids: CASSQDLVQASNEKLFF. DNA of the CDR3: TGTGCCAGCAGCCAAGATCTTGTGCAGGCCTCTAATGAAAAACTGTTTTTT.

The gene calls are TRBV5-1 and TRBJ2-1, with 10 bases fitting TRBD1. CDR3 length: 18 amino acids. CDR1 and CDR2 from the germline V gene are SGHRS and YFSETQ. Trimming removed 0 bases from V and 4 bases from J; junction bases left unmatched: 10. CDR3 residues: CASSLAGTGAGYYNEQFF. CDR3 nucleotides: TGCGCCAGCAGCTTGGCCGGGACAGGGGCGGGTTATTACAATGAGCAGTTCTTC.

This rearrangement joins TRBV30 to TRBJ1-3, with a tentative D call TRBD1 (5 bases). CDR1 and CDR2 from the germline V gene are GTSNPN and SVGIG (reference sequence). The V end lost 3 bases, the J end lost 8 bases, and 17 bases lay between the germline ends. The CDR3 extends over 14 amino acids. The CDR3 loop reads CAWRPPGPLDTIYF. For the CDR3, the DNA is TGTGCCTGGAGACCCCCAGGGCCCCTGGACACCATATATTTT.

This clone was seen only a few times. This chain uses TRBV15 with TRBJ1-6; no clear D. This CDR3 has 15 residues. The germline V gene has CDR1 LNHNV and CDR2 YYDKDF (reference sequence). V gave up 0 bases and J gave up 6 bases, with 9 bases separating them. The CDR3 bases are TGTGCCACCAGCAGAGATCGCGGCCTTAATTCACCCCTCCACTTT. This translates into CATSRDRGLNSPLHF.